One sample yielded the 13 T cell receptor beta chains listed below, sequenced in a study of cytomegalovirus exposure and HLA in healthy donors. Primers: 60 Vbeta forward and 13 Jbeta reverse. Profiling relied on immunoSEQ multiplex PCR, and the TCRdb table lists in-frame clones only, not all of them. The sample holds about 200,000 clones, 70% to 90% seen once. Sequencing was done on a sample of PBMCs. Receptor source: a woman aged 50 to 65 in good health and CMV-seronegative.

This chain connects TRBV6-5 to TRBJ2-1; 10 nucleotides agree with TRBD1. V shed 4 bases, J shed 7 bases, and the junction held 7 bases outside the gene matches. This CDR3 region has 15 residues. Germline V gene lookup returns CDR1 MNHEY and CDR2 SVGAGI. In DNA form, the CDR3 reads TGTGCCAGCAGTTTCGACAGGGGGCTTAGGAATGAGCAGTTCTTC. Residues: CASSFDRGLRNEQFF.

This rearrangement joins TRBV28 to TRBJ1-1, with D perhaps matching TRBD1 (6 bases). Germline loops: CDR1 MDHEN, CDR2 SYDVKM. The CDR3 covers 13 residues. CDR3 sequence reads: CESWGRLNTEAFF. CDR3 DNA sequence: TGTGAAAGCTGGGGGCGATTGAACACTGAAGCTTTCTTT.

This chain joins TRBV6-1 and TRBJ2-1; tentative D call: TRBD1 (6 bases). Between the trimmed V and J ends, which lost 1 base and 2 bases, there was a span of 12 bases. CDR1 and CDR2 (germline): MNHNS, SASEGT. The CDR3 runs to 16 residues. The CDR3 sequence: CASSEEIQGPYNEQFF. The CDR3 DNA sequence: TGTGCCAGCAGTGAAGAAATACAGGGTCCCTACAATGAGCAGTTCTTC.

The chain combines TRBV7-2 with TRBJ1-1, with 7 bases aligning to TRBD1. CDR1 is SGHTA and CDR2 is FQGNSA in the germline V gene. Trimming cost V 8 bases and J 4 bases; bases outside gene matches: 13. The length of the CDR3 is 15 residues. Here the CDR3 DNA reads TGTGCCAGCGGCAGACAGGGACTCTTTGGCACTGAAGCTTTCTTT. Amino acids: CASGRQGLFGTEAFF.

V and J are TRBV7-6 and TRBJ2-3; TRBD2 matches 12 bases. Germline CDR1 is SGHVS and CDR2 is FNYEAQ. Losses at the gene ends were 4 bases for V and 2 bases for J; bases not matched to a gene: 4. There are 16 residues in the CDR3. The CDR3 DNA follows: TGTGCCAGCAGCTCTCGGACTAGCGGGGACACAGATACGCAGTATTTT. Encoded protein: CASSSRTSGDTDTQYF.

V usage is TRBV5-1 and J usage is TRBJ2-3, with 7 bases that match TRBD2. The CDR3 contains 17 residues. The V gene end was trimmed by 3 bases and the J gene end by 5 bases; junction bases not matched to a gene: 15. Germline CDR1 and CDR2: SGHRS and YFSETQ. CDR3 DNA: TGCGCCAGCAGCTCCCGAGAATCTAGGGTAGCGGGAGATACGCAGTATTTT. This translates into CASSSRESRVAGDTQYF.

The rearrangement uses TRBV5-1 and TRBJ2-7; the D gene is possibly TRBD2 (5 bases). Looked up from germline, CDR1 is SGHRS and CDR2 is YFSETQ. V was trimmed by 8 bases and J by 8 bases, leaving 23 bases between them. The CDR3 runs 14 residues. CDR3 DNA sequence: TGCGCCAGTGGAGGATTGGAGGCAGCTGGGAAGCAGTACTTC. Translated, it gives CASGGLEAAGKQYF.

The rearrangement links TRBV9 to TRBJ2-5; 7 nucleotides align to TRBD2. Trimming at V came to 6 bases and at J to 5 bases, leaving 16 bases not matched to a gene. This CDR3 spans 16 amino acids. CDR1 and CDR2 (germline): SGDLS, YYNGEE. The CDR3 reads CASIPGASGIRETQYF. CDR3 DNA: TGTGCCAGCATTCCTGGGGCTAGCGGCATTCGGGAGACCCAGTACTTC.

The chain combines TRBV23-1 with TRBJ1-1; no clear D. TRBV23-1 has ORF status, its function being uncertain. Trimming left V 0 bases short and J 4 bases short, with 3 bases between. CDR3 length: 12 residues. The CDR3 nucleotides are TGCGCCAGCAGTCAATCCGGCACTGAAGCTTTCTTT. Translation: CASSQSGTEAFF.

This clone was observed a single time. The CDR3: CASSQVHTTNEKLFF. In DNA, the CDR3 is TGTGCCAGCAGCCAAGTACATACAACTAATGAAAAACTGTTTTTT. The chain joins TRBV14 to TRBJ1-4; unclear D gene. The CDR3 length is 15 residues. Germline V gene sequence: CDR1 SGHDN, CDR2 FVKESK. V dropped 1 base and J dropped 0 bases, with 6 bases sitting between them.

This clone was observed a single time. The chain carries TRBV2 and TRBJ2-3; D gene uncertain. From germline, CDR1 is SNHLY and CDR2 FYNNEI. The germline V and J ends were trimmed by 11 bases and 5 bases, with 14 bases remaining between them. The CDR3 is 12 amino acids. The CDR3 here is CASNGPVDTQYF. For the CDR3, the DNA is TGTGCCTCCAATGGGCCGGTAGATACGCAGTATTTT.

The chain employs TRBV6-6 and TRBJ2-5, with TRBD2 identical over 8 bases. The J call is in doubt because the DNA end fits TRBJ2-7 better. Germline CDR1 is MNHNY and CDR2 is SVGAGI (reference sequence). There are 15 residues in the CDR3. DNA of the CDR3: TGTGCCAGCAGTTACCCGGGGGGGAGCTCCTACGAGCAGTACTTC. Translation gives CASSYPGGSSYEQYF.

The count of this clone is one. The chain couples TRBV29-1 to TRBJ1-1, with D maybe TRBD1 (5 bases). The length of the CDR3 is 12 residues. Trimming left V 0 bases short and J 11 bases short, with 13 bases between. Germline lookup yields CDR1 SQVTM and CDR2 ANQGSEA. The DNA for the CDR3 is TGCAGCGTTGAAGATCAGGGTTCAAGGGCTTTCTTT. Translating gives CSVEDQGSRAFF.